Presented here are 20 T cell receptor beta chains from one specimen sequenced in a study of CD8 T cells in ankylosing spondylitis. TCRdb reanalysed the 5' RACE reads using MiXCR and keeps one entry per CDR3 protein. The data hold 150,000 to 200,000 distinct CDR3 sequences, with approximately 20% observed a single time. The sample comprised blood, either unsorted or a sorted T cell fraction (not recorded which). Receptor source: a male donor with ankylosing spondylitis or in good health (not recorded which).

The chain has TRBV5-5 and TRBJ2-7; TRBD2 is a possible D gene (6 bases). V lost 3 bases, J lost 6 bases, and 28 bases lay in between. The CDR3 sequence is 18 residues long. Looked up from germline, CDR1 is SGHKS and CDR2 is YYEKEE (reference sequence). In nucleotides, the CDR3 is TGTGCCAGCAGCTCATATTGGCTTAAATTTGGAGGGTTGAGCGAGCAGTACTTC. As protein: CASSSYWLKFGGLSEQYF.

At least ten counts were recorded for this clonotype. V usage is TRBV5-1 and J usage is TRBJ2-1; 9 bases are a match to TRBD2. The CDR3 consists of 18 residues. Germline V gene data show CDR1 as SGHRS and CDR2 as YFSETQ. Germline trimming cut 2 bases from V and 6 bases from J; bases unmatched to any gene: 15. The CDR3 reads CASSFGSLAGGPTNEQFF. The DNA of the CDR3 is TGCGCCAGCAGCTTCGGAAGTCTGGCGGGAGGGCCGACCAATGAGCAGTTCTTC.

The J gene is TRBJ1-2, the V gene TRBV9; D uncertain. CDR3 length: 13 amino acids. Between the trimmed V and J ends, which lost 0 bases and 8 bases, there was a span of 11 bases. The V gene's germline CDR1 is SGDLS and CDR2 YYNGEE. This chain's CDR3 is CASSVEGRMGYTF. The CDR3, as DNA: TGTGCCAGCAGCGTAGAAGGGAGGATGGGCTACACCTTC.

This clonotype was picked up a small number of times. The V call is TRBV5-1, the J call TRBJ2-5; possibly TRBD1 for D (5 bases). Germline V CDR1 and CDR2: SGHRS, YFSETQ. V lost 2 bases and J 5 bases, leaving 10 bases between the germline ends. The CDR3 sequence is 13 residues long. This CDR3 reads CASSFGPGETQYF. CDR3 sequence (DNA): TGCGCCAGCAGCTTTGGGCCAGGGGAGACCCAGTACTTC.

This clonotype was recorded a few times. The chain links TRBV5-6 to TRBJ2-3; TRBD1 might be the D (5 bases). The CDR3 covers 15 residues. V lost 3 bases to trimming and J lost 0 bases, with 11 bases between them. Germline V gene data show CDR1 as SGHDT and CDR2 as YYEEEE. The CDR3 region has the DNA TGTGCCAGCAGCTCCGTCAGGGAAAGCACAGATACGCAGTATTTT. Amino acid sequence: CASSSVRESTDTQYF.

This clonotype was observed a few times. The chain uses TRBV5-1 and TRBJ2-5; 7 bases are shared with TRBD2. The CDR3 length is 14 residues. From germline, CDR1 is SGHRS and CDR2 YFSETQ. The V segment lost 2 bases and the J segment 1 base; nucleotides outside the gene matches: 2. CDR3 in amino acids: CASSFSGGQETQYF. The CDR3 bases are TGCGCCAGCAGCTTTTCGGGGGGCCAAGAGACCCAGTACTTC. Looking up the rest from reference TRBV5-1 and TRBJ2-5 gives the full variable domain: KAGVTQTPRYLIKTRGQQVTLSCSPISGHRSVSWYQQTPGQGLQFLFEYFSETQRNKGNFPGRFSGRQFSNSRSEMNVSTLELGDSALYLCASSFSGGQETQYFGPGTRLLVL.

The rearrangement uses TRBV24-1 and TRBJ1-4, with TRBD1 identical over 9 bases. The CDR3 length is 13 residues. Germline V gene sequence: CDR1 KGHDR, CDR2 SFDVKD. V shed 9 bases and J 8 bases; nucleotides not matched to a gene: 6. In DNA form, the CDR3 reads TGTGCCACCCAGGGACAGGGAGACGAAAAACTGTTTTTT. Protein sequence: CATQGQGDEKLFF.

The genes are TRBV10-1 and TRBJ1-4, with 11 bases lining up with TRBD1. This CDR3 has 15 residues. V lost 3 bases to trimming and J lost 7 bases; unmatched junction nucleotides: 4. CDR1 is WNHNN and CDR2 is SYGVQD in the germline V gene (reference sequence). This chain's CDR3 is CASSDGTGGGEKLFF. The CDR3 DNA is TGCGCCAGCAGTGATGGGACAGGGGGAGGTGAAAAACTGTTTTTT.

This clonotype was picked up many times. The chain combines TRBV12-3 or TRBV12-4 with TRBJ2-2, with 12 nucleotides matching TRBD2. The V gene end was trimmed by 7 bases and the J gene end by 7 bases; junction bases not matched to a gene: 7. The CDR3 runs to 15 residues. Here the CDR3 reads CASTVLAGGIGELFF. CDR3 nucleotide sequence: TGTGCCAGCACCGTTCTAGCGGGAGGGATCGGGGAGCTGTTTTTT.

The CDR3 loop is CASSFGGIAKNIQYF. CDR3 coding DNA: TGTGCCAGCAGTTTTGGAGGGATAGCCAAAAACATTCAGTACTTC. The chain is built from TRBV28 and TRBJ2-4; possibly TRBD2 for D (6 bases). CDR3 length equals 15 residues. Germline CDR1 reads MDHEN; CDR2 reads SYDVKM. Between the trimmed V and J ends, which lost 3 bases and 0 bases, there was a span of 9 bases.

The chain has TRBV14 and TRBJ2-5; a weak D match, TRBD1 (5 bases). V was clipped by 8 bases and J by 5 bases, with 21 bases between them. This CDR3 has 15 amino acids. Germline CDR1 reads SGHDN; CDR2 reads FVKESK. The CDR3 DNA reads as TGTGCCAGCTCGCGATGGGGCCCCCGGAATGAGACCCAGTACTTC. Amino acids: CASSRWGPRNETQYF.

This clonotype was observed many times. This chain uses TRBV12-3 or TRBV12-4 with TRBJ2-1; 10 nucleotides match TRBD2. The CDR3 consists of 15 residues. V shed 3 bases and J 4 bases; nucleotides not matched to a gene: 3. CDR3 amino acids: CASSFGLAVYNEQFF. The DNA of the CDR3 is TGTGCCAGCAGTTTCGGACTAGCGGTATACAATGAGCAGTTCTTC.

This clonotype was seen repeatedly, ten times or more. The chain combines TRBV28 with TRBJ1-1; no definite D call. Germline CDR1 is MDHEN and CDR2 is SYDVKM. The V and J ends lost 8 bases and 0 bases respectively, with 7 bases between them. The CDR3 has 12 amino acids. This CDR3 reads CASFSLNTEAFF. The CDR3 DNA follows: TGTGCCAGCTTTAGCCTGAACACTGAAGCTTTCTTT.

This clonotype has more than one count but fewer than ten. The chain is built from TRBV19 and TRBJ2-2; 8 nucleotides agree with TRBD1. CDR3 length: 15 residues. Germline V gene data show CDR1 as LNHDA and CDR2 as SQIVND (reference sequence). Trimming at V came to 10 bases and at J to 1 base, leaving 8 bases not matched to a gene. For the CDR3, the DNA is TGTGCCACCCGGCCCGGACAGGGGAACACCGGGGAGCTGTTTTTT. This encodes CATRPGQGNTGELFF.

This chain connects TRBV10-3 to TRBJ2-4, with D maybe TRBD1 (6 bases). The CDR3 contains 19 residues. V was trimmed by 0 bases and J by 2 bases, leaving 20 bases between them. Germline lookup yields CDR1 ENHRY and CDR2 SYGVKD. The CDR3 reads CAISESPHRAGYPKNIQYF. The CDR3 coding sequence is TGTGCCATCAGTGAGTCACCCCACAGGGCAGGATACCCCAAAAACATTCAGTACTTC.

This clonotype was recorded many times. V usage is TRBV6-5 and J usage is TRBJ1-1, with TRBD1 matching 9 bases. The CDR3 contains 17 residues. CDR1 is MNHEY and CDR2 is SVGAGI in the germline V gene. The V segment lost 4 bases and the J segment 4 bases; nucleotides outside the gene matches: 13. CDR3 region: CASSSSGQGNYGTEAFF. CDR3 nucleotides: TGTGCCAGCAGTTCCTCGGGACAGGGAAACTACGGCACTGAAGCTTTCTTT.

This clonotype was recorded a few times. V and J are TRBV30 and TRBJ2-7; D unresolved. Between the trimmed V and J ends, which lost 3 bases and 0 bases, there was a span of 6 bases. The CDR3 has 12 amino acids. Germline values: CDR1 GTSNPN, CDR2 SVGIG (reference sequence). The CDR3 coding sequence is TGTGCCTGGAGCACATACTCCTACGAGCAGTACTTC. Translating it yields CAWSTYSYEQYF. Complete variable domain (other parts from reference TRBV30 and TRBJ2-7): SQTIHQWPATLVQPVGSPLSLECTVEGTSNPNLYWYRQAAGRGLQLLFYSVGIGQISSEVPQNLSASRPQDRQFILSSKKLLLSDSGFYLCAWSTYSYEQYFGPGTRLTVT.

This sequence joins TRBV20-1 and TRBJ2-1; maybe TRBD1 (5 bases). Germline V gene data show CDR1 as DFQATT and CDR2 as SNEGSKA (reference sequence). The CDR3 length is 16 residues. As DNA, the CDR3 is TGCTGTGTCTGGGGCTCTGCTCCAAGCTCCTACAATGAGCAGTTCTTC. It encodes CCVWGSAPSSYNEQFF.

The count of this clonotype is one. Since a much larger clone is just one base distant, this may be a read error. This chain links TRBV5-6 with TRBJ2-4; no reliable D call. Germline V gives CDR1 SGHDT, CDR2 YYEEEE. CDR3 size: 15 residues. This CDR3 is CDSSPVLGAKNIQYF. CDR3 DNA: TGTGACAGCAGCCCCGTCCTGGGGGCCAAAAACATTCAGTACTTC.

This chain joins TRBV28 and TRBJ2-7; 9 bases map to TRBD2. Germline values: CDR1 MDHEN, CDR2 SYDVKM. The CDR3 covers 15 residues. With 4 bases clipped from V and 5 bases from J, the junction kept 9 bases outside the gene matches. The CDR3 loop reads CASSSVAGANHEQYF. The CDR3 DNA follows: TGTGCCAGCAGTTCCGTAGCGGGAGCTAACCACGAGCAGTACTTC.